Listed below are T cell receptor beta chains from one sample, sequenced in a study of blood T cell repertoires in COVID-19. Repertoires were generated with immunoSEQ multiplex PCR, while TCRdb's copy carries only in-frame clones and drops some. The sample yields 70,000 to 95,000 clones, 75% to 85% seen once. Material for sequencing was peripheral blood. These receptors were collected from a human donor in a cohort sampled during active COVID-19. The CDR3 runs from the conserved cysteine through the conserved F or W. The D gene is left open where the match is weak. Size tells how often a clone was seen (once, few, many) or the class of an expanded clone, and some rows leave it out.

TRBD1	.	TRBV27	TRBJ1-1	CASSFGQGARGTEAFF	TGTGCCAGCAGCTTCGGACAGGGGGCAAGGGGAACTGAAGCTTTCTTT
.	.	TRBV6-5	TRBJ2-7	CASSYGDRTYEQYF	TGTGCCAGCAGTTACGGAGACAGAACCTACGAGCAGTACTTC
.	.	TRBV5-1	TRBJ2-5	CASSLVSVETQYF	TGCGCCAGCAGCTTGGTGTCGGTGGAGACCCAGTACTTC
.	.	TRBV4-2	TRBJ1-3	CASSQRLGGGGNTIYF	TGTGCCAGCAGCCAAAGACTCGGTGGAGGTGGAAACACCATATATTTT
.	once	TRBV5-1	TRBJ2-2	CASNTPNTGELFF	TGCGCCAGCAACACACCGAACACCGGGGAGCTGTTTTTT
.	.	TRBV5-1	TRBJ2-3	CASSLGTGTSTDTQYF	TGCGCCAGCAGCTTGGGGACGGGAACTAGCACAGATACGCAGTATTTT
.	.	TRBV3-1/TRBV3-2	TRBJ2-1	CASSQEAEQFF	TGTGCCAGCAGCCAGGAGGCGGAACAGTTCTTC
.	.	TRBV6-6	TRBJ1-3	CASSYTSSGNTIYF	TGTGCCAGCAGTTACACGAGCTCTGGAAACACCATATATTTT
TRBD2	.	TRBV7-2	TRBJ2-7	CASSSSGGLSYEQYF	TGTGCCAGCAGCTCAAGCGGGGGCCTCTCCTACGAGCAGTACTTC
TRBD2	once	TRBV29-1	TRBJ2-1	CSVPPAGGPYNEQFF	TGCAGCGTCCCACCAGCGGGGGGGCCCTACAATGAGCAGTTCTTC
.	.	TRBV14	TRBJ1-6	CASSHLRGAQYNSPLHF	TGTGCCAGCAGCCATCTCCGGGGAGCACAATATAATTCACCCCTCCACTTT
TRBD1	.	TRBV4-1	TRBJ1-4	CASSYPARGLGANEKLFF	TGCGCCAGCAGCTACCCGGCAAGGGGGCTAGGGGCTAATGAAAAACTGTTTTTT
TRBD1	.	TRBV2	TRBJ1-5	CASRDREDQPQHF	TGTGCCAGCCGGGACAGGGAAGATCAGCCCCAGCATTTT
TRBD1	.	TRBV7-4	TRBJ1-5	CASSAPRGQGDQPQHF	TGTGCCAGCAGCGCACCCCGGGGACAGGGGGATCAGCCCCAGCATTTT
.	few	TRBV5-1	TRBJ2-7	CASSPLASEYEQYF	TGCGCCAGCAGCCCCTTAGCTAGTGAGTACGAGCAGTACTTC
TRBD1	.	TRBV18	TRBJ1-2	CASSRTGEGYTF	TGTGCCAGCTCACGGACAGGGGAAGGCTACACCTTC
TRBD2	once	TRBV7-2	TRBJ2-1	CASRLNSGAYNEQFF	TGTGCCAGCAGGCTCAACAGCGGGGCTTACAATGAGCAGTTCTTC
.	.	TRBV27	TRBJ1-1	CASSPPWGTVNTEAFF	TGTGCCAGCAGTCCCCCCTGGGGGACTGTGAACACTGAAGCTTTCTTT
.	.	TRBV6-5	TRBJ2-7	CASSPRGFNSYEQYF	TGTGCCAGCAGCCCCCGAGGCTTCAACTCCTACGAGCAGTACTTC
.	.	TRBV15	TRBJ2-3	CATSARQTLSTDTQYF	TGTGCCACCAGCGCCCGACAGACCCTAAGCACAGATACGCAGTATTTT
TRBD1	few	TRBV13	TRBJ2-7	CASSLHRGSYEQYF	TGTGCCAGCAGCTTACACAGGGGCTCCTACGAGCAGTACTTC
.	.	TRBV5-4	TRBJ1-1	CASSLERVNTEAFF	TGTGCCAGCAGCTTGGAACGAGTGAACACTGAAGCTTTCTTT
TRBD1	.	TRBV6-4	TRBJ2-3	CASSDGQGADTQYF	TGTGCCAGCAGTGACGGACAGGGGGCAGATACGCAGTATTTT
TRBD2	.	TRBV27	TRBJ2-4	CATKLAGVAKNIQYF	TGTGCCACCAAGCTAGCGGGGGTAGCCAAAAACATTCAGTACTTC
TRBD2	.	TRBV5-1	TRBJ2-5	CASSPGLAGGWETQYF	TGCGCCAGCAGCCCCGGACTAGCGGGGGGCTGGGAGACCCAGTACTTC
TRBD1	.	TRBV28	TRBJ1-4	CASSLDRVEKLFF	TGTGCCAGCAGTTTAGACAGGGTTGAAAAACTGTTTTTT
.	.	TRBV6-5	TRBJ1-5	CASSYGGDHQPQHF	TGTGCCAGCAGTTACGGGGGGGACCATCAGCCCCAGCATTTT
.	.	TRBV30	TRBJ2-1	CAWSRLWREQFF	TGTGCCTGGAGTCGCCTTTGGAGGGAGCAGTTCTTC